This passage covers 5 T cell receptor beta chains from one sample sequenced in a study of blood T cell repertoires in COVID-19. Only in-frame clones appear in the TCRdb table, and some are missing; sequencing was by immunoSEQ multiplex PCR. The sample records more than 95,000 clones, 65% to 90% being singletons. Sample: peripheral blood. All receptors derive from a man of 80 years or more with acute or convalescent COVID-19.

The chain combines TRBV9 with TRBJ1-2; the D gene is possibly TRBD1 (5 bases). The germline V gene encodes CDR1 SGDLS and CDR2 YYNGEE. Trimming cost V 1 base and J 4 bases, with 17 bases left between them. The CDR3 is 16 residues long. The CDR3 protein is CASSVQQEGGSYGYTF. The CDR3 DNA is TGTGCCAGCAGCGTACAACAGGAGGGAGGATCCTATGGCTACACCTTC.

The chain combines TRBV29-1 with TRBJ1-2; D gene unclear. The CDR3 is made up of 15 amino acids. The V gene's germline CDR1 is SQVTM and CDR2 ANQGSEA. The V end was cut by 2 bases, the J end by 5 bases, with 18 bases between. CDR3 residues: CSVEKWARSSYGYTF. In DNA, the CDR3 is TGCAGCGTTGAAAAGTGGGCAAGGTCCTCTTATGGCTACACCTTC.

The genes are TRBV28 and TRBJ1-2; a possible D gene is TRBD1 (6 bases). CDR3 length: 13 residues. The germline V and J ends were trimmed by 6 bases and 7 bases, with 15 bases remaining between them. In germline, CDR1 is MDHEN, CDR2 SYDVKM. The CDR3 here is CASRLPGAGGYTF. CDR3 nucleotide sequence: TGTGCCAGCAGACTCCCAGGGGCTGGTGGCTACACCTTC.

A remark on this clone: Additional DNA sequences in this sample encode the identical CDR3. This rearrangement joins TRBV29-1 to TRBJ2-5; TRBD1 aligns across 12 bases. CDR1 and CDR2 from the germline V gene are SQVTM and ANQGSEA. Germline trimming cut 6 bases from V and 5 bases from J; bases unmatched to any gene: 4. This CDR3 comprises 13 residues. In nucleotides, the CDR3 is TGCAGCGTAGGGACAGGGGGCCGGGAGACCCAGTACTTC. Protein sequence: CSVGTGGRETQYF. The whole variable domain, remainder taken from reference TRBV29-1 and TRBJ2-5, is SAVISQKPSRDICQRGTSLTIQCQVDSQVTMMFWYRQQPGQSLTLIATANQGSEATYESGFVIDKFPISRPNLTFSTLTVSNMSPEDSSIYLCSVGTGGRETQYFGPGTRLLVL.

The CDR3 DNA reads as TGTGCCAGCAGCTTAGGGACTAGGGAGCTGTTTTTT. Protein sequence: CASSLGTRELFF. The V and J genes are TRBV7-9 and TRBJ2-2; a possible D gene is TRBD2 (6 bases). CDR3 length: 12 amino acids. CDR1 is SEHNR and CDR2 is FQNEAQ in the germline V gene (reference sequence). Trimming removed 1 base at V and 9 bases at J, with 6 bases between. The complete variable domain, with remaining parts taken from reference TRBV7-9 and TRBJ2-2, reads DTGVSQNPRHKITKRGQNVTFRCDPISEHNRLYWYRQTLGQGPEFLTYFQNEAQLEKSRLLSDRFSAERPKGSFSTLEIQRTEQGDSAMYLCASSLGTRELFFGEGSRLTVL.